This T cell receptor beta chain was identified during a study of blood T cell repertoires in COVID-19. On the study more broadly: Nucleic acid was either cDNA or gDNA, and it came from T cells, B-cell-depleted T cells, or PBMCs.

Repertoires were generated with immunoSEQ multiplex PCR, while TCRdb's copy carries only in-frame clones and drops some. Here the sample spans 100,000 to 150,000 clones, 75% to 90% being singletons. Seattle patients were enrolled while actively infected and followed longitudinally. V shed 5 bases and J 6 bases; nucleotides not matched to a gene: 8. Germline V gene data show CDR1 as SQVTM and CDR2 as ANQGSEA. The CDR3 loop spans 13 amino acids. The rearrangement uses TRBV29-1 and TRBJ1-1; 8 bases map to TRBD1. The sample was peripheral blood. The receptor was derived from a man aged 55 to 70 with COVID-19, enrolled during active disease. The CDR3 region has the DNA TGCAGCGTTAGCGCTACAGGGGGGGCTGAAGCTTTCTTT. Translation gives CSVSATGGAEAFF.